This T cell receptor (beta chain) stems from a study of spatial heterogeneity in lung cancer. Background on the study: Tumor-region TCR transcript counts correlated strongly with a T cell module score from matched bulk RNA-seq. Study-wide findings and caveats: Counts that tracked tumor mutation counts were those of expanded intratumoral alpha and beta TCRs.

Using its own MiXCR run on the 5' RACE reads, TCRdb lists one record per CDR3 protein. This table has about 6,300 distinct CDR3 sequences, 1% to 1.5% appearing once. Judged by abundance, this clonotype is medium-sized. Its antigen remains unidentified. The germline V gene has CDR1 LGHDT and CDR2 YNNKEL (reference sequence). V was cut by 3 bases and J by 2 bases, with 8 bases left in between. The CDR3 is 13 residues long. Documented time point: sample taken at primary tumor resection. Unsorted whole RNA of tumor, nontumor lung or frozen PBMC was sequenced. The V gene is TRBV3-1, the J gene TRBJ2-7, with D perhaps matching TRBD2 (6 bases). This clonotype originated in a male donor with early-stage non-small cell lung cancer. Sequencing was performed on lung tumor tissue, taken at surgery. Here the CDR3 reads CASSQGRTYEQYF. The CDR3 bases are TGTGCCAGCAGCCAGGGGAGGACCTACGAGCAGTACTTC.